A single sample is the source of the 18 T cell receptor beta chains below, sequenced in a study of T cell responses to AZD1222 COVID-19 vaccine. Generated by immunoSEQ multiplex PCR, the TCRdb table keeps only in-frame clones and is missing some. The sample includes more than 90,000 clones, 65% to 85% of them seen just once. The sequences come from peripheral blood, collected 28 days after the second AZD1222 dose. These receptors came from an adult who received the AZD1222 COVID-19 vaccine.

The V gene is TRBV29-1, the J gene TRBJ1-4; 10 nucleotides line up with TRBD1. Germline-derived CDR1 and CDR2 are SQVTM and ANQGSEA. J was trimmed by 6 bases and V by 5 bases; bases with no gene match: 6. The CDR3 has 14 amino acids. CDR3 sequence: CSVFSGTGDEKLFF. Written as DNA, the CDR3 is TGCAGCGTTTTTTCCGGGACAGGGGATGAAAAACTGTTTTTT.

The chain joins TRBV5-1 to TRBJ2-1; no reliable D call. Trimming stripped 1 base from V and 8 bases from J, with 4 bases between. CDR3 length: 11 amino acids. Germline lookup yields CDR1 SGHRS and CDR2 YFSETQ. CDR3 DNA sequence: TGCGCCAGCAGCTTGCAGTATGAGCAGTTCTTC. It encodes CASSLQYEQFF.

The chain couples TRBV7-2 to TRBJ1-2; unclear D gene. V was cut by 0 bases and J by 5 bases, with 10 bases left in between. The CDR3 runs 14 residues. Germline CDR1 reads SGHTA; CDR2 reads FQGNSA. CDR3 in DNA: TGTGCCAGCAGCTTAGCGGAAAGCCTATATGGCTACACCTTC. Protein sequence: CASSLAESLYGYTF.

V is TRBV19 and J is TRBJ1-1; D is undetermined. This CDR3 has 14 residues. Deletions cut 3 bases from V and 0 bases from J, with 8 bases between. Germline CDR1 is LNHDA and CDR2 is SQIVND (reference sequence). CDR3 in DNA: TGTGCCAGTAGTATTCGGAGAGTGAACACTGAAGCTTTCTTT. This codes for CASSIRRVNTEAFF. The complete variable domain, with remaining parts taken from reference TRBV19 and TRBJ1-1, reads DGGITQSPKYLFRKEGQNVTLSCEQNLNHDAMYWYRQDPGQGLRLIYYSQIVNDFQKGDIAEGYSVSREKKESFPLTVTSAQKNPTAFYLCASSIRRVNTEAFFGQGTRLTVV.

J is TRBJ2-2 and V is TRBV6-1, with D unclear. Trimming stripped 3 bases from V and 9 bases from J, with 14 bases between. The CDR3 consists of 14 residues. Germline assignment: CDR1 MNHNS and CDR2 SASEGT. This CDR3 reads CASSEVGRSWELFF. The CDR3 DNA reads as TGTGCCAGCAGTGAGGTTGGGCGGAGTTGGGAGCTGTTTTTT.

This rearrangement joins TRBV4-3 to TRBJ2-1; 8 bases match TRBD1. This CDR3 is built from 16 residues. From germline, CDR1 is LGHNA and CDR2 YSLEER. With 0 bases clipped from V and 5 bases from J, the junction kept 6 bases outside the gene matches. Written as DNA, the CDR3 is TGCGCCAGCAGCCAAGATCGGACAGGGTCTAACAATGAGCAGTTCTTC. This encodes CASSQDRTGSNNEQFF.

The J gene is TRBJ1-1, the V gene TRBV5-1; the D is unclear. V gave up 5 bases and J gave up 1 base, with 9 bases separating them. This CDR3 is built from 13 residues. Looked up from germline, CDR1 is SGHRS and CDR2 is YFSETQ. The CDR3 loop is CASRIRQNTEAFF. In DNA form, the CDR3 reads TGCGCCAGCAGGATTCGACAGAACACTGAAGCTTTCTTT.

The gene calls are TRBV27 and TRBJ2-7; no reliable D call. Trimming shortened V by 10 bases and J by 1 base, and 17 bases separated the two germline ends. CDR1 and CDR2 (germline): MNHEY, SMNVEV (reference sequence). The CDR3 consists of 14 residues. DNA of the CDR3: TGTGCCACCTCCCGCGCAGGTATATCCTACGAGCAGTACTTC. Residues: CATSRAGISYEQYF.

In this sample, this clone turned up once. CDR3 loop: CASSEAGRLVWNTEAFF. CDR3 sequence (DNA): TGTGCCAGCAGTGAAGCTGGTCGACTTGTCTGGAACACTGAAGCTTTCTTT. This chain uses TRBV6-1 with TRBJ1-1, with D uncertain. V was trimmed by 0 bases and J by 1 base, leaving 15 bases between them. Germline V gene sequence: CDR1 MNHNS, CDR2 SASEGT. The CDR3 has 17 residues.

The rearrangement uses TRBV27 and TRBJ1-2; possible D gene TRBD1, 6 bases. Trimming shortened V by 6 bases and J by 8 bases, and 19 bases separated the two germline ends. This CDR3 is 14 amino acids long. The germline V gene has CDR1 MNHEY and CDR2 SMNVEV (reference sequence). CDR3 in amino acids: CASRTTEGTPGYTF. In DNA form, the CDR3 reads TGTGCCAGCAGAACAACCGAGGGGACACCGGGCTACACCTTC.

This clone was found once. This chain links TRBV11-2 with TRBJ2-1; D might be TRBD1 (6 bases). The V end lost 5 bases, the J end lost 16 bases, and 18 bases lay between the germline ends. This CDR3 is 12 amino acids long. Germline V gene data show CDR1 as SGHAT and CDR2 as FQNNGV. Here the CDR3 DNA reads TGTGCCAGCAGCCTATCTACAGGGATTCACTTCTTC. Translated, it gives CASSLSTGIHFF.

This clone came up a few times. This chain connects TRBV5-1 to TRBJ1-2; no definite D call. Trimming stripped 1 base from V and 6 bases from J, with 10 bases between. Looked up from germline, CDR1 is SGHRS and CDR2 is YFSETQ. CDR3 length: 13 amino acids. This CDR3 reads CASSLQTEDGYTF. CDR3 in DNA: TGCGCCAGCAGCTTGCAGACGGAAGATGGCTACACCTTC.

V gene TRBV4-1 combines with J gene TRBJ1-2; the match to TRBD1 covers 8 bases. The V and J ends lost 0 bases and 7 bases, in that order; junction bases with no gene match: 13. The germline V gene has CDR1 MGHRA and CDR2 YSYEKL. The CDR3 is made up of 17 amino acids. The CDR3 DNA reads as TGCGCCAGCAGCCAAGATCCGGCAGGGGGCGAAGGTCCTGGCTACACCTTC. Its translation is CASSQDPAGGEGPGYTF.

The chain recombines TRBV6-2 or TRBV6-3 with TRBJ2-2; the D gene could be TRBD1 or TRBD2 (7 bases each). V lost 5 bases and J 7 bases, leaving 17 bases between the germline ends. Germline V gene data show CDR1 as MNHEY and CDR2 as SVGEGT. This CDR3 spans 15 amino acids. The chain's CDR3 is CASSLTGQRGGELFF. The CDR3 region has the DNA TGTGCCAGCAGTCTAACGGGACAGCGGGGCGGGGAGCTGTTTTTT.

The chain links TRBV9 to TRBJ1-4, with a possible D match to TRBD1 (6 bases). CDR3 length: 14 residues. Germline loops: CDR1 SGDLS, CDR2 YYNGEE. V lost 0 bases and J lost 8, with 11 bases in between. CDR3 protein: CASSVEGGKEKLFF. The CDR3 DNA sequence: TGTGCCAGCAGCGTAGAAGGGGGGAAAGAAAAACTGTTTTTT.

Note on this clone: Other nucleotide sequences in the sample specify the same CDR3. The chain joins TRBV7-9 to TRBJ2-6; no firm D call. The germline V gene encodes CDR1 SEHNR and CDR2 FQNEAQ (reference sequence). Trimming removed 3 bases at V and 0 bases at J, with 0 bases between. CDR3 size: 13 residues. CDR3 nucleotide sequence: TGTGCCAGCAGCTTCTCTGGGGCCAACGTCCTGACTTTC. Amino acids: CASSFSGANVLTF.

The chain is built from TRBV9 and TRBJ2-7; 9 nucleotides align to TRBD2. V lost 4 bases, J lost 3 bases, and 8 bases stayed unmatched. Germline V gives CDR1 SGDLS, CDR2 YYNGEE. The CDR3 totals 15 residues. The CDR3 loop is CASSPPGSGSYEQYF. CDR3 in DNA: TGTGCCAGCAGCCCCCCAGGTAGCGGGAGCTACGAGCAGTACTTC.

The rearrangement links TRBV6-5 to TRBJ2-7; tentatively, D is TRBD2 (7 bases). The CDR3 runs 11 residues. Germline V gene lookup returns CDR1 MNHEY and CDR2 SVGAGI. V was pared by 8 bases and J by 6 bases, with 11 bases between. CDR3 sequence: CASGAGAEQYF. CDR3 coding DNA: TGTGCCAGCGGCGCGGGGGCCGAGCAGTACTTC.